This TCR beta chain is from a study of blood T cell repertoires in COVID-19. Assignment of participants to cohorts was predicated upon participant-reported clinical history. The CDR3 consists of 13 residues. The germline V gene encodes CDR1 SNHLY and CDR2 FYNNEI. The V and J ends lost 3 bases and 8 bases respectively, with 13 bases between them. Assay used: immunoSEQ multiplex PCR; TCRdb lists only in-frame clones, some missing. The repertoire includes a few hundred thousand clones, over 75% of them detected once, and approximately 1% sits in the top ten. The receptor was isolated from a woman aged 25 to 45 who had recovered from COVID-19. The chain links TRBV2 to TRBJ1-2; D is uncertain. The sequenced sample consisted of PBMCs or T cells enriched from blood (not recorded which). CDR3 DNA: TGTGCCAGCAGTGATCGGCAGGTATACGGCTACACCTTC. It codes for CASSDRQVYGYTF.